These 17 T cell receptor beta chains came from one sample sequenced in a study of Graves' ophthalmopathy and Graves' hyperthyroidism. RNA transcripts served as template for amplifying TCR beta CDR3 sequences. First-round RT-PCR used HTBI primers; second-round multiplex PCR followed. MiXCR, run by TCRdb on the multiplex PCR reads, gives a single entry per CDR3 protein. The sample has around 590,000 distinct CDR3 sequences; 39% are singletons. Sequenced: peripheral blood or thyroid tissue (not recorded which). The receptors were gathered from an adult man with Graves' hyperthyroidism.

Many counts were recorded for this clonotype. This chain links TRBV7-6 with TRBJ1-1, with unresolved D. Germline CDR1 SGHVS, CDR2 FNYEAQ. Trimming cost V 0 bases and J 2 bases, with 7 bases left between them. The CDR3 loop spans 14 amino acids. CDR3 sequence: CASSLALANTEAFF. Here the CDR3 DNA reads TGTGCCAGCAGCTTAGCCCTAGCTAACACTGAAGCTTTCTTT.

This clonotype was seen many times. This chain links TRBV20-1 with TRBJ1-1; 7 bases agree with TRBD1. The CDR3 length is 14 residues. Looked up from germline, CDR1 is DFQATT and CDR2 is SNEGSKA (reference sequence). Losses at the gene ends were 0 bases for V and 0 bases for J; bases not matched to a gene: 1. CDR3 sequence reads: CSARDGTVNTEAFF. The CDR3 bases are TGCAGTGCTAGAGACGGGACAGTGAACACTGAAGCTTTCTTT.

In this sample, this clonotype turned up many times. The chain has TRBV10-3 and TRBJ2-3; D tentatively reads TRBD1 or TRBD2 (5 bases each). V was clipped by 3 bases and J by 2 bases, with 18 bases between them. The CDR3 has 17 amino acids. Germline V gene sequence: CDR1 ENHRY, CDR2 SYGVKD. CDR3 bases: TGTGCCATCAGTGAATCGGGGCTAGCACTAATCACAGATACGCAGTATTTT. Residues: CAISESGLALITDTQYF.

This clonotype appeared many times. This chain joins TRBV12-3 or TRBV12-4 and TRBJ1-6; D not resolved. Trimming stripped 3 bases from V and 6 bases from J, with 9 bases between. The CDR3 is 14 amino acids. CDR3 nucleotide sequence: TGTGCCAGCAGTTTCGCTATGATTAATTCACCCCTCCACTTT. This encodes CASSFAMINSPLHF.

This clonotype appeared a few times. The chain joins TRBV20-1 to TRBJ2-7; 14 bases agree with TRBD2. The CDR3 contains 15 residues. The germline V gene has CDR1 DFQATT and CDR2 SNEGSKA (reference sequence). Trimming removed 0 bases from V and 6 bases from J; junction bases left unmatched: 4. As DNA, the CDR3 is TGCAGTGCTAGAGATCCCGGACTAGCGGGAGGCGAGCAGTACTTC. Translating gives CSARDPGLAGGEQYF.

This clonotype was recorded at least ten times. This chain joins TRBV6-5 and TRBJ1-2; D gene ambiguous. Trimming shortened V by 2 bases and J by 0 bases, and 10 bases separated the two germline ends. CDR3 length: 15 amino acids. Germline loops: CDR1 MNHEY, CDR2 SVGAGI. The CDR3 nucleotides read TGTGCCAGCAGTTACGGCAGCCAAGCTAACTATGGCTACACCTTC. This encodes CASSYGSQANYGYTF.

The chain carries TRBV9 and TRBJ2-2, with TRBD2 as a possible D gene (6 bases). The germline V gene has CDR1 SGDLS and CDR2 YYNGEE. This CDR3 is built from 14 residues. Trimming took off 3 bases at V and 4 bases at J, with 10 bases between the two ends. CDR3: CASSGLGFTGELFF. The CDR3 nucleotides read TGTGCCAGCAGCGGACTAGGATTCACCGGGGAGCTGTTTTTT.

CDR3 in DNA: TGCAGTGCCACTAGCGGGGCCTCCAGGGGACTTAATGAAAAACTGTTTTTT. Protein sequence: CSATSGASRGLNEKLFF. V is TRBV20-1 and J is TRBJ1-4, with D perhaps TRBD1 (6 bases). The germline V gene encodes CDR1 DFQATT and CDR2 SNEGSKA (reference sequence). V was trimmed by 6 bases and J by 4 bases, leaving 24 bases between them. This CDR3 is 17 amino acids long.

Here the CDR3 DNA reads TGCAGTGCTAGAGATGAAGGGGGCCTCACCGGGGAGCTGTTTTTT. Its translation: CSARDEGGLTGELFF. The chain is built from TRBV20-1 and TRBJ2-2, with 7 bases matching TRBD1. Trimming at V came to 0 bases and at J to 4 bases, leaving 5 bases not matched to a gene. The CDR3 is made up of 15 amino acids. Germline values: CDR1 DFQATT, CDR2 SNEGSKA (reference sequence).

The V and J genes are TRBV25-1 and TRBJ1-1, with a possible D match to TRBD1 (5 bases). This CDR3 region has 15 residues. CDR1 is MGHDK and CDR2 is SYGVNS in the germline V gene. V dropped 4 bases and J dropped 4 bases, with 16 bases sitting between them. CDR3 nucleotide sequence: TGTGCCAGCAGTGCTAGAGACGCAGGGACCACTGAAGCTTTCTTT. Its translation: CASSARDAGTTEAFF.

The gene calls are TRBV20-1 and TRBJ1-1; 9 bases map to TRBD1. The ends lost 0 bases at V and 1 base at J; junction bases unmatched: 9. CDR1 is DFQATT, CDR2 SNEGSKA, per germline (reference sequence). The CDR3 runs to 17 residues. Written as DNA, the CDR3 is TGCAGTGCTAGAGATGGCGGACAGGGGCCATGGAACACTGAAGCTTTCTTT. Translation gives CSARDGGQGPWNTEAFF.

This clonotype was recorded at least ten times. V and J are TRBV12-3 or TRBV12-4 and TRBJ2-7; TRBD2 matches 10 bases. The CDR3 covers 15 residues. V dropped 5 bases and J dropped 2; count of bases not matched to a gene: 6. The CDR3 loop reads CASSPRTSGPYEQYF. As DNA, the CDR3 is TGTGCCAGCAGTCCCCGGACTAGCGGCCCCTACGAGCAGTACTTC.

A word on this clonotype: The junction departs from germline at one end; a sequencing error may be responsible. V gene TRBV7-2 combines with J gene TRBJ1-2, with 8 nucleotides matching TRBD1. The CDR3 runs 12 residues. Germline V gene sequence: CDR1 SGHTA, CDR2 FQGNSA. As DNA, the CDR3 is TGTGCCAGCGACCTAGGGGGGACAGGCTCCACCTTC. Translation: CASDLGGTGSTF.

In nucleotides, the CDR3 is TGTGCCACCAGCCGGGAAGGGGGATTCTATGGCTACACCTTC. Protein sequence: CATSREGGFYGYTF. The chain joins TRBV15 to TRBJ1-2, with D perhaps TRBD1 (6 bases). The V gene lost 5 bases and the J gene lost 4 bases, with 14 bases spanning the gap. The CDR3 contains 14 residues. Germline V gene data show CDR1 as LNHNV and CDR2 as YYDKDF (reference sequence).

The V and J genes are TRBV7-8 and TRBJ2-6; unclear D gene. V shed 5 bases and J shed 4 bases, with 12 bases lying between them. The CDR3 is 15 amino acids. Germline CDR1 and CDR2: SGHVS and FQNEAQ. CDR3 bases: TGTGCCAGCAGCCGATCTAGTGGCGGGGCCAACGTCCTGACTTTC. This sequence encodes CASSRSSGGANVLTF.

The sample holds a few counts of this clonotype. V is TRBV6-6 and J is TRBJ1-1; the D is unclear. Germline V gene sequence: CDR1 MNHNY, CDR2 SVGAGI (reference sequence). Trimming removed 2 bases at V and 2 bases at J, with 6 bases between. The CDR3 totals 13 residues. This chain's CDR3 is CASSYVANTEAFF. CDR3 coding DNA: TGTGCCAGCAGTTACGTGGCCAACACTGAAGCTTTCTTT.

The gene calls are TRBV6-5 and TRBJ1-2, with 12 bases identical to TRBD1. After removal of 5 bases from V and 5 bases from J, the junction contained 12 bases not matched to a gene. Germline V gene sequence: CDR1 MNHEY, CDR2 SVGAGI. CDR3 length: 17 residues. CDR3 nucleotide sequence: TGTGCCAGCAGTGAGGTCGGGACAGGGGGCCGGAAGTATGGCTACACCTTC. Protein product: CASSEVGTGGRKYGYTF.